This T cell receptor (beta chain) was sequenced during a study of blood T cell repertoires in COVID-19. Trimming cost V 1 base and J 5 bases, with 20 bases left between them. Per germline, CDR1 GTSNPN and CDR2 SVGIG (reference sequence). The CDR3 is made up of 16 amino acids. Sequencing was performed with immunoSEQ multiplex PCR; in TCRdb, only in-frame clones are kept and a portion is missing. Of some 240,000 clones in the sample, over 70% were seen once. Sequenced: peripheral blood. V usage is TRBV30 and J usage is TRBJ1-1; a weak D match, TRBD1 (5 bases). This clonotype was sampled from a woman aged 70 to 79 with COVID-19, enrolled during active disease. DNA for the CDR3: TGTGCCTGGAGTGACCAAGTCGTCTGGGGGAGGACTGAAGCTTTCTTT. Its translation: CAWSDQVVWGRTEAFF.